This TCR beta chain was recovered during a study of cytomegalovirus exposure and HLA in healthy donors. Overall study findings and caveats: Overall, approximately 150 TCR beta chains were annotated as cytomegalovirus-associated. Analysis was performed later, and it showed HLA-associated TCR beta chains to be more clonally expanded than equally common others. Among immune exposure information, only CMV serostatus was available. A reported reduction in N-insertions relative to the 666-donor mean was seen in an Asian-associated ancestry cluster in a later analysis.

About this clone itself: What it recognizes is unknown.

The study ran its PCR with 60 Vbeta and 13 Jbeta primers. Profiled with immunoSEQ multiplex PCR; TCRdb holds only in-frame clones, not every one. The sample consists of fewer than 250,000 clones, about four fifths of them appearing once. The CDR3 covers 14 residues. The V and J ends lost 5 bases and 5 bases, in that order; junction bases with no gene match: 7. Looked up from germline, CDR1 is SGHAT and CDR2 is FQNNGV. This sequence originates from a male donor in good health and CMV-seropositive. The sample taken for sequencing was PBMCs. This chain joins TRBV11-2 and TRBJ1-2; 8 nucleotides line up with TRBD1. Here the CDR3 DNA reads TGTGCCAGCAGCGCCCAGGGGGCCAGGTATGGCTACACCTTC. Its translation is CASSAQGARYGYTF.